This record covers a single TCR beta chain. Its specificity is unknown. This may be a read error, as it is one base from a much larger clone. No cell sorting was done before RNA was extracted from the tissue. A modified ARM-PCR protocol with three rounds of nested PCR amplified TCRbeta. TCRdb reprocessed the multiplex PCR reads via MiXCR and lists one record per CDR3 protein. The sample holds 100,000 to 150,000 distinct CDR3 sequences, 66% seen once. This sample is part of a study of tumor and adjacent non-tumor tissue in lung cancer. Findings of the study overall: TCR diversity was significantly greater in tumor than normal lung tissue.

CDR3 length: 14 amino acids. The chain couples TRBV12-3 or TRBV12-4 to TRBJ1-3, with TRBD1 matching 7 bases. Input material: lung tumor tissue. The sequence derives from a man aged 25-45 years with non-small cell lung cancer. The CDR3 nucleotides are TGTGCCAGCAGTCCCCAGCAGGGGGGAAACATCATATATTTT. Its translation: CASSPQQGGNIIYF.